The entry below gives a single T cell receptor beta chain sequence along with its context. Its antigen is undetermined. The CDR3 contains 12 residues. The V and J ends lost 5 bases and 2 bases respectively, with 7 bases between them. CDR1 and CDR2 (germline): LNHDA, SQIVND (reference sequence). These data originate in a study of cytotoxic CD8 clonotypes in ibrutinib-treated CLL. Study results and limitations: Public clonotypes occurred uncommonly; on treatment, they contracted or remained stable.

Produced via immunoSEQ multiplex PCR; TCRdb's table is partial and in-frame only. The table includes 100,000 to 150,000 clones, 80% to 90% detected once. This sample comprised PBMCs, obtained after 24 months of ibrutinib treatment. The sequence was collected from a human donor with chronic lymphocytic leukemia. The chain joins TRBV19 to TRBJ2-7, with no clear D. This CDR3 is CASSPHPYEQYF. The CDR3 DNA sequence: TGTGCCAGTAGTCCTCATCCCTACGAGCAGTACTTC.